This T cell receptor (beta chain) is from a study of blood T cell repertoires in COVID-19. On the study more broadly: Sources were T cells, B-cell-depleted T cells, or PBMCs; the material itself was cDNA or gDNA.

In the source study's methods: Scientists estimated how many nucleated cells there were by amplifying reference gene primers. Clones were read by immunoSEQ multiplex PCR, and TCRdb kept only the in-frame ones, dropping some. For V, J and clone size, that table is used; D and trimming come from the DNA. The table has fewer than 150,000 clones, roughly 88% seen once. This CDR3 region has 15 residues. CDR1 and CDR2 (germline): MDHEN, SYDVKM. Losses at the gene ends were 7 bases for V and 3 bases for J; bases not matched to a gene: 4. J is TRBJ2-1 and V is TRBV28; 12 bases line up with TRBD2. The TCR sequence derives from a woman aged 50 to 60 with active or convalescent COVID-19. Material: peripheral blood. CDR3 in amino acids: CASTSTSGSYNEQFF. In nucleotides, the CDR3 is TGTGCCAGCACGTCGACTAGCGGGAGCTACAATGAGCAGTTCTTC.